This T cell receptor beta chain was recovered during a study of cytomegalovirus exposure and HLA in healthy donors. The CDR3 covers 13 residues. Comments on this clone: Its antigen is still unknown.

This PCR relied on a set of 60 Vbeta primers and 13 Jbeta primers. Libraries were prepared by immunoSEQ multiplex PCR; TCRdb keeps only in-frame clonotypes and omits some of them. The sample has some 250,000 clones, roughly 87% seen once; the top ten hold around 5%. Study-level points and caveats: Apart from CMV serostatus, no immune exposure information was available. The dataset shows that most TCR sequences were rare, while some public TCRs occurred in many donors.

Sequences were obtained from PBMCs. The chain uses TRBV21-1 and TRBJ1-2. TRBV21-1 counts as a pseudogene. This clonotype was sampled from a woman aged 35 to 49 in good health and CMV-seropositive. CDR3 DNA: TGTGCCAGCGGTCCGACTCGGAACTATGGCTACACCTTC. Protein sequence: CASGPTRNYGYTF.